This entry concerns a single T cell receptor beta chain. Its antigen remains unidentified. Produced via immunoSEQ multiplex PCR; TCRdb's table is partial and in-frame only. Of tens of thousands of clones in the sample, 80% to 90% were seen once. V lost 5 bases, J lost 3 bases, and 14 bases lay in between. This CDR3 has 14 amino acids. From germline, CDR1 is SEHNR and CDR2 FQNEAQ (reference sequence). The data belong to a study of siplizumab effects on memory and regulatory T cells. General observations from the study: The diversity of naive T cells seemed greater than that of memory cells, and their alloresponse contribution seemed major.

The genes are TRBV7-9 and TRBJ2-7, with D possibly being TRBD2 (5 bases). The TCR sequence derives from a human donor in good health. The sequenced sample was naive CD4+ T cells sorted from blood. CDR3 coding DNA: TGTGCCAGCAGCCCCGGCACTAGGGTCTACGAGCAGTACTTC. This translates into CASSPGTRVYEQYF. Supplemented by reference TRBV7-9 and TRBJ2-7, the full variable domain reads DTGVSQNPRHKITKRGQNVTFRCDPISEHNRLYWYRQTLGQGPEFLTYFQNEAQLEKSRLLSDRFSAERPKGSFSTLEIQRTEQGDSAMYLCASSPGTRVYEQYFGPGTRLTVT.